This entry concerns a single T cell receptor beta chain. Original data processing: Researchers report that nucleated cell counts were estimated from reference gene primer amplification. TCRdb's copy holds only in-frame clones and misses some; the assay was immunoSEQ multiplex PCR. The V and J calls and clone size were taken over from that table, and D and trimming were inferred from the DNA. The data hold 290,000 or so clones, with 86% observed a single time. Researchers sorted participants into cohorts using their self-reported clinical history. For recovered donors of Cohort 3, there were two negative PCRs, clearance, or symptom resolution. The CDR3 is 13 residues long. The germline V and J ends were trimmed by 7 bases and 0 bases, with 7 bases remaining between them. Germline V gene data show CDR1 as SGHVS and CDR2 as FQNEAQ. These data belong to a study of blood T cell repertoires in COVID-19.

The TCR sequence derives from a woman in her late teens or twenties who had recovered from COVID-19. Sequenced material: PBMCs or T cells enriched from blood (not recorded which). V usage is TRBV7-8 and J usage is TRBJ2-1; D ambiguous. The CDR3 protein is CASINSSYNEQFF. For the CDR3, the DNA is TGTGCCAGCATAAACAGCTCCTACAATGAGCAGTTCTTC. The variable domain in full, with the rest retrieved from reference TRBV7-8 and TRBJ2-1, is GAGVSQSPRYKVAKRGQDVALRCDPISGHVSLFWYQQALGQGPEFLTYFQNEAQLDKSGLPSDRFFAERPEGSVSTLKIQRTQQEDSAVYLCASINSSYNEQFFGPGTRLTVL.